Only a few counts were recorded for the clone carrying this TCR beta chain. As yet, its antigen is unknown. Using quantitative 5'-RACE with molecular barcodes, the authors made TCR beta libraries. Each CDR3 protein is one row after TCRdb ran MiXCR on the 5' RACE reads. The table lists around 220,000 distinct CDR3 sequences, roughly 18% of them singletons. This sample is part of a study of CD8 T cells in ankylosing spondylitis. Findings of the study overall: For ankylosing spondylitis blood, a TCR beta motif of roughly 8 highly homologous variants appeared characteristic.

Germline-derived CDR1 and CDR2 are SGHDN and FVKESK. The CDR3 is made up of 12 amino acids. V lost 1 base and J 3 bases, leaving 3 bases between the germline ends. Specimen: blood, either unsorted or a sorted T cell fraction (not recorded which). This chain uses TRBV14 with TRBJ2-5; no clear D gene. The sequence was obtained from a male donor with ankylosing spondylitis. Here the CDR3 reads CASSQVEETQYF. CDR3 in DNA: TGTGCCAGCAGCCAAGTAGAAGAGACCCAGTACTTC.